The T cell receptor beta chain described here comes from a study of blood T cell repertoires in COVID-19. Germline assignment: CDR1 SGHNT and CDR2 YYREEE (reference sequence). The CDR3 is made up of 15 amino acids. Trimming at V came to 2 bases and at J to 7 bases, leaving 8 bases not matched to a gene. Sequencing used immunoSEQ multiplex PCR; TCRdb keeps in-frame clones, though not all of them. The sample holds 250,000 to 350,000 clones; 80% to 90% are singletons and the top ten take under 6.5%. The V call is TRBV5-4, the J call TRBJ2-5; 10 nucleotides match TRBD2. Sequencing used peripheral blood. The TCR sequence derives from a man younger than 30 who had recovered from COVID-19. Here the CDR3 DNA reads TGTGCCAGCAGCTTTACTAGCGGGAATGAGGCGACCCAGTACTTC. Its translation is CASSFTSGNEATQYF. The entire variable domain, with the rest obtained from reference TRBV5-4 and TRBJ2-5, is as follows: ETGVTQSPTHLIKTRGQQVTLRCSSQSGHNTVSWYQQALGQGPQFIFQYYREEENGRGNFPPRFSGLQFPNYSSELNVNALELDDSALYLCASSFTSGNEATQYFGPGTRLLVL.